Below, 17 T cell receptor beta chains from the same sample are listed, as sequenced in a study of PD-1 blockade in classical Hodgkin lymphoma. The assay was immunoSEQ multiplex PCR, and TCRdb's table has in-frame clones only and misses some. The table has tens of thousands of clones, 89% seen once. Patients all relapsed after autologous stem cell transplantation, and there was variation in brentuximab vedotin exposure. This specimen consisted of peripheral blood mononuclear cells (PBMCs), obtained at baseline. Receptor source: a human donor with classical Hodgkin lymphoma.

The chain is built from TRBV15 and TRBJ2-1, with TRBD1 matching over 9 bases. Trimming removed 2 bases from V and 7 bases from J; junction bases left unmatched: 9. This CDR3 is 16 amino acids long. Germline assignment: CDR1 LNHNV and CDR2 YYDKDF (reference sequence). CDR3 sequence reads: CATSRPGQGRRNEQFF. CDR3 coding DNA: TGTGCCACCAGCAGACCCGGACAGGGGCGGCGAAATGAGCAGTTCTTC. Variable domain in full (rest from reference TRBV15 and TRBJ2-1): DAMVIQNPRYQVTQFGKPVTLSCSQTLNHNVMYWYQQKSSQAPKLLFHYYDKDFNNEADTPDNFQSRRPNTSFCFLDIRSPGLGDTAMYLCATSRPGQGRRNEQFFGPGTRLTVL.

The chain combines TRBV7-8 with TRBJ1-3; D is unresolved. V was cut by 2 bases and J by 0 bases, with 8 bases left in between. The length of the CDR3 is 15 residues. Looked up from germline, CDR1 is SGHVS and CDR2 is FQNEAQ. The CDR3 coding sequence is TGTGCCAGCAGCTTATGGGTATACTCTGGAAACACCATATATTTT. Its translation is CASSLWVYSGNTIYF.

The chain is built from TRBV6-5 and TRBJ2-4; D is ambiguous. The V gene's germline CDR1 is MNHEY and CDR2 SVGAGI. The CDR3 is 11 amino acids. V was clipped by 2 bases and J by 13 bases, with 9 bases between them. The CDR3 region has the DNA TGTGCCAGCAGTTACCCAGCCCACCAGTACTTC. Encoded protein: CASSYPAHQYF.

The J gene is TRBJ2-2, the V gene TRBV11-2, with 8 nucleotides matching TRBD2. The V segment lost 1 base and the J segment 3 bases; nucleotides outside the gene matches: 4. This CDR3 has 16 amino acids. CDR1 SGHAT and CDR2 FQNNGV come from the germline V gene. The CDR3 reads CASSLGGLADTGELFF. The CDR3 DNA reads as TGTGCCAGCAGCTTAGGTGGACTAGCAGACACCGGGGAGCTGTTTTTT.

This rearrangement joins TRBV11-3 to TRBJ2-1, with D tentatively TRBD1 or TRBD2 (6 bases each). CDR1 is SGHNT, CDR2 YENEEA, per germline. This CDR3 is 15 amino acids long. V was pared by 3 bases and J by 4 bases, with 13 bases between. The CDR3, as DNA: TGTGCCAGCAGCTTGGATGGGGGGCCGTACAATGAGCAGTTCTTC. It encodes CASSLDGGPYNEQFF.

For the CDR3, the DNA is TGCGCCAGCAGCCCCTACTTCGTCTTAGCAACTAATGAAAAACTGTTTTTT. This sequence encodes CASSPYFVLATNEKLFF. The chain couples TRBV4-1 to TRBJ1-4; D is unclear. Between the trimmed V and J ends, which lost 4 bases and 0 bases, there was a span of 15 bases. This CDR3 region has 17 residues. Looked up from germline, CDR1 is MGHRA and CDR2 is YSYEKL.

The V call is TRBV27, the J call TRBJ2-5; 8 bases fit TRBD2. With 10 bases clipped from V and 7 bases from J, the junction kept 11 bases outside the gene matches. From germline, CDR1 is MNHEY and CDR2 SMNVEV (reference sequence). The CDR3 runs 13 residues. DNA of the CDR3: TGTGCCACCTCCGAGATCGGGGGGGGGACCCAGTACTTC. Its protein is CATSEIGGGTQYF.

The rearrangement uses TRBV7-2 and TRBJ2-7; D is tentatively TRBD1 or TRBD2 (5 bases each). Trimming left V 2 bases short and J 1 base short, with 12 bases between. The CDR3 sequence is 15 residues long. CDR1 is SGHTA, CDR2 FQGNSA, per germline. CDR3: CASSLMWGLSYEQYF. Here the CDR3 DNA reads TGTGCCAGCAGCTTAATGTGGGGGTTGTCCTACGAGCAGTACTTC.

This sequence joins TRBV7-2 and TRBJ1-2; D not certain. V shed 5 bases and J shed 6 bases, with 19 bases lying between them. The CDR3 has 15 residues. Germline V gene data show CDR1 as SGHTA and CDR2 as FQGNSA. CDR3 nucleotide sequence: TGTGCCAGCAGCAGCGGGCTTCCCCAAACCCATGGCTACACCTTC. It codes for CASSSGLPQTHGYTF.

Here the CDR3 reads CARREGNEQYF. The CDR3 DNA reads TGTGCCAGACGGGAAGGAAACGAGCAGTACTTC. This rearrangement joins TRBV2 to TRBJ2-7, with D tentatively TRBD2 (5 bases). Germline CDR1 and CDR2: SNHLY and FYNNEI. V lost 9 bases and J 5 bases, leaving 11 bases between the germline ends. This CDR3 region has 11 residues. Based on the CDR3 plus reference TRBV2 and TRBJ2-7, the full variable domain is EPEVTQTPSHQVTQMGQEVILRCVPISNHLYFYWYRQILGQKVEFLVSFYNNEISEKSEIFDDQFSVERPDGSNFTLKIRSTKLEDSAMYFCARREGNEQYFGPGTRLTVT.

The chain has TRBV29-1 and TRBJ1-2; weak D call: TRBD1 (5 bases). CDR1 is SQVTM, CDR2 ANQGSEA, per germline. Trimming took off 0 bases at V and 4 bases at J, with 18 bases between the two ends. The CDR3 is 16 residues long. The CDR3 sequence: CSVEDRGNRRVYGYTF. The DNA for the CDR3 is TGCAGCGTTGAAGATCGTGGGAACAGGCGGGTCTATGGCTACACCTTC.

The J gene is TRBJ2-7, the V gene TRBV2; 12 bases fit TRBD1. Unmatched junction bases numbered 4, after V lost 5 bases and J lost 5 bases. Germline loops: CDR1 SNHLY, CDR2 FYNNEI. This CDR3 is 14 amino acids long. The CDR3, as DNA: TGTGCCAGCAGTTCCGGGACAGGGGGCAACGAGCAGTACTTC. The encoded protein is CASSSGTGGNEQYF.

The chain joins TRBV15 to TRBJ2-7; D is ambiguous. Germline CDR1 reads LNHNV; CDR2 reads YYDKDF (reference sequence). This CDR3 contains 14 residues. V was trimmed by 3 bases and J by 0 bases, leaving 9 bases between them. The CDR3 DNA is TGTGCCACCAGCAGGCCGTACGCCTCCTACGAGCAGTACTTC. Encoded protein: CATSRPYASYEQYF.

This clone has just one count. The V and J genes are TRBV7-2 and TRBJ2-1, with D possibly called TRBD1 or TRBD2 (6 bases each). CDR3 size: 15 residues. V was shortened by 5 bases and J by 7 bases, with 18 bases between the two germline ends. Germline CDR1 SGHTA, CDR2 FQGNSA. For the CDR3, the DNA is TGTGCCAGCAGCCGAAGGGGGGCTATAGCGAATGAGCAGTTCTTC. Amino acid sequence: CASSRRGAIANEQFF.

The V call is TRBV19, the J call TRBJ1-2; 8 nucleotides match TRBD1. Per the germline V gene, CDR1 is LNHDA and CDR2 is SQIVND (reference sequence). The CDR3 covers 14 residues. V shed 8 bases, J shed 5 bases, and the junction held 10 bases outside the gene matches. The DNA of the CDR3 is TGTGCCAGTCTGTCCGGGACAGGCTTATATGGCTACACCTTC. It encodes CASLSGTGLYGYTF.

The V call is TRBV7-2, the J call TRBJ2-2; possible D gene TRBD1, 6 bases. This CDR3 has 14 residues. In germline, CDR1 is SGHTA, CDR2 FQGNSA. V was shortened by 3 bases and J by 8 bases, with 13 bases between the two germline ends. DNA of the CDR3: TGTGCCAGCAGCTTCGGAAGGGGGAGAGGGGAGCTGTTTTTT. Its protein is CASSFGRGRGELFF. The variable domain in full, completed from reference TRBV7-2 and TRBJ2-2, reads GAGVSQSPSNKVTEKGKDVELRCDPISGHTALYWYRQSLGQGLEFLIYFQGNSAPDKSGLPSDRFSAERTGGSVSTLTIQRTQQEDSAVYLCASSFGRGRGELFFGEGSRLTVL.

The J gene is TRBJ1-1, the V gene TRBV6-4; 7 positions match TRBD1. Trimming at V came to 2 bases and at J to 5 bases, leaving 5 bases not matched to a gene. CDR1 is MRHNA and CDR2 is SNTAGT in the germline V gene. The CDR3 totals 14 residues. CDR3 amino acids: CASSDGRGITEAFF. The CDR3 DNA is TGTGCCAGCAGTGACGGCAGGGGGATAACTGAAGCTTTCTTT.